The text below deals with one TCR beta chain. The sample is drawn from a study of blood T cell repertoires in COVID-19. Study at large: Samples of COVID-19 (acute and convalescent) were obtained from the United States, Italy and Spain.

As processed by the authors: Reference gene primer amplification in the assay estimated nucleated cell counts. TCRdb's copy holds only in-frame clones and misses some; the assay was immunoSEQ multiplex PCR. The V and J calls and clone size come from that table; D and trimming were worked out from the DNA. The sample has about 110,000 clones, roughly 76% seen once. This clonotype was sampled from a woman aged 60 to 75 with acute or convalescent COVID-19. Sequenced input: peripheral blood.

This CDR3 reads CASSFSGGAGEQYF. The CDR3 bases are TGTGCCAGCAGCTTCAGCGGGGGGGCCGGGGAGCAGTACTTC. This chain links TRBV7-2 with TRBJ2-7; TRBD2 matches 10 bases. The CDR3 covers 14 residues. V shed 3 bases, J shed 7 bases, and the junction held 6 bases outside the gene matches. The germline CDR1 and CDR2 sequences are SGHTA and FQGNSA. The whole variable domain, filled in from reference TRBV7-2 and TRBJ2-7, reads GAGVSQSPSNKVTEKGKDVELRCDPISGHTALYWYRQSLGQGLEFLIYFQGNSAPDKSGLPSDRFSAERTGGSVSTLTIQRTQQEDSAVYLCASSFSGGAGEQYFGPGTRLTVT.